This TCR beta chain derives from a study of identical twins. Each CDR3 protein gets one entry after TCRdb re-called the 5' RACE reads with MiXCR. The sample consists of 350,000 to 400,000 distinct CDR3 sequences, about 10% of them appearing once. The CDR3 is 14 residues long. With 8 bases clipped from V and 1 base from J, the junction kept 6 bases outside the gene matches. Germline assignment: CDR1 LNHDA and CDR2 SQIVND (reference sequence). The sample comprised naive T cells sorted from blood. This sequence joins TRBV19 and TRBJ2-3; 7 nucleotides align to TRBD2. The receptor was derived from a woman aged 50 to 60 in good health. As DNA, the CDR3 is TGTGCCAGTCGTAGCGGGTGGGGCACAGATACGCAGTATTTT. Amino acids: CASRSGWGTDTQYF.